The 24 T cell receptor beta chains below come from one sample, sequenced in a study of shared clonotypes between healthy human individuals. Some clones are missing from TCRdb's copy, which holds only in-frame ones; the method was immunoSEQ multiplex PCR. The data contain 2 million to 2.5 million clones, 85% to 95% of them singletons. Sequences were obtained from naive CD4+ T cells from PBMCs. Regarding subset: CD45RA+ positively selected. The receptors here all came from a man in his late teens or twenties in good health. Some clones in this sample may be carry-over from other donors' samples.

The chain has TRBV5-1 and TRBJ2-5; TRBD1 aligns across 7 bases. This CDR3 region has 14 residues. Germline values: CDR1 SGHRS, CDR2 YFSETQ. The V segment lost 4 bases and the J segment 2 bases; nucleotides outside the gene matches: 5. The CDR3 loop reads CASSVRGWQETQYF. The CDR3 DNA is TGCGCCAGCAGCGTCAGGGGGTGGCAAGAGACCCAGTACTTC.

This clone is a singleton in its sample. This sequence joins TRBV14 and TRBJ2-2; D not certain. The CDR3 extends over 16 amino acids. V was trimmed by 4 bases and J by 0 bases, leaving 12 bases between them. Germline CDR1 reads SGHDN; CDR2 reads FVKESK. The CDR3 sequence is CASSPRKAANTGELFF. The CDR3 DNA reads TGTGCCAGCAGCCCGCGAAAGGCGGCGAACACCGGGGAGCTGTTTTTT.

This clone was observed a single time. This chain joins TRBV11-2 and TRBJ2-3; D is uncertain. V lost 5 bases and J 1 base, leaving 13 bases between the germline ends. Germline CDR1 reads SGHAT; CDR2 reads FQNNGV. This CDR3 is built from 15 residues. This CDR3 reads CASSPSAYGTDTQYF. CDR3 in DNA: TGTGCCAGCAGCCCCTCGGCGTACGGCACAGATACGCAGTATTTT.

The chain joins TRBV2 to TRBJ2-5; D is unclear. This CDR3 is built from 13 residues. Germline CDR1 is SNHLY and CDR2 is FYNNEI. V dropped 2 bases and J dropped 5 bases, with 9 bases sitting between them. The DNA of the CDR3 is TGTGCCAGCAGTGAACTCGTCGGGGAGACCCAGTACTTC. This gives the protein CASSELVGETQYF.

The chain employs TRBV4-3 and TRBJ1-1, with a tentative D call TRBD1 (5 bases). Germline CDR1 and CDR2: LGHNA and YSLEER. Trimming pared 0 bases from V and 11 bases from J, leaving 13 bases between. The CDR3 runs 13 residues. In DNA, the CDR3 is TGCGCCAGCAGCCAAGAATATGGGGGTATCGCTTTCTTT. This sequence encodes CASSQEYGGIAFF.

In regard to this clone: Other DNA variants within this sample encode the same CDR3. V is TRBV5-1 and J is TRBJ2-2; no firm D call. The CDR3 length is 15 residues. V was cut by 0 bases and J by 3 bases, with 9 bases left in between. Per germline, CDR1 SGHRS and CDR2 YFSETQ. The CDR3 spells CASSLVGRDTGELFF. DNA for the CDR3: TGCGCCAGCAGCTTGGTGGGAAGGGACACCGGGGAGCTGTTTTTT.

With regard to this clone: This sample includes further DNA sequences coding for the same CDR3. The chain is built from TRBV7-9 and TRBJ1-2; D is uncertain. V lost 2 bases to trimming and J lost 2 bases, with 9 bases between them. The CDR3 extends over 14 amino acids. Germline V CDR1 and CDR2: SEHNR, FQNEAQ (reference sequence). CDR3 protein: CASSLRAENYGYTF. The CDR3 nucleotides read TGTGCCAGCAGCTTAAGGGCAGAGAACTATGGCTACACCTTC.

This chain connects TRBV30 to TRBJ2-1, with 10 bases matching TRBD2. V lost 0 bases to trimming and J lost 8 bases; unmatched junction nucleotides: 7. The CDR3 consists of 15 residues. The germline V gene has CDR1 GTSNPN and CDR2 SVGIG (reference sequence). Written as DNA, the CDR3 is TGTGCCTGGAGTGTAGCGGGAGGGCCTCGGTATGAGCAGTTCTTC. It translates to CAWSVAGGPRYEQFF.

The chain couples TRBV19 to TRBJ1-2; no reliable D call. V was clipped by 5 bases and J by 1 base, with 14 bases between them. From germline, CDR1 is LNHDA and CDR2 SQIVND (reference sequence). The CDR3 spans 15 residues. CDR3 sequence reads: CASSLMGGFNYGYTF. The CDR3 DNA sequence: TGTGCCAGTAGTCTCATGGGCGGATTTAACTATGGCTACACCTTC.

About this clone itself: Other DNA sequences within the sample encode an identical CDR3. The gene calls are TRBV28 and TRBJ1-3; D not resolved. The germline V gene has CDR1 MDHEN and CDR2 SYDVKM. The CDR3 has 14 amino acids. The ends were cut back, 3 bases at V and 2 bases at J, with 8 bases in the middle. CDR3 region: CASSLPGTGNTIYF. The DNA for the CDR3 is TGTGCCAGCAGTTTGCCCGGGACTGGAAACACCATATATTTT.

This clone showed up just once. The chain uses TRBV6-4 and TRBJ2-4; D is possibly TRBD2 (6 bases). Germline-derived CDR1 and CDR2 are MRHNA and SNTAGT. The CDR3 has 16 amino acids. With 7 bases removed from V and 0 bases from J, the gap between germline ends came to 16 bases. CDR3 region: CASTSQEGLAKNIQYF. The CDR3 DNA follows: TGTGCCAGCACCAGTCAGGAGGGTTTAGCCAAAAACATTCAGTACTTC.

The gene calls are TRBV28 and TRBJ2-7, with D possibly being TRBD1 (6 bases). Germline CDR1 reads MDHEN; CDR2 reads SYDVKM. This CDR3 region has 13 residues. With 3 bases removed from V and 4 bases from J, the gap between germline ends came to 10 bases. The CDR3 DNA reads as TGTGCCAGCAGTTTCGGGGACAAGTACGAGCAGTACTTC. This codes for CASSFGDKYEQYF.

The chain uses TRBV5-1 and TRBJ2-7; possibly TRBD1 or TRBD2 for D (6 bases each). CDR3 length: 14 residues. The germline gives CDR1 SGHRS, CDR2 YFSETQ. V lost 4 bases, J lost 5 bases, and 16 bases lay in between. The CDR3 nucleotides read TGCGCCAGCAGCGGGGGGCGCGGGATGAACGAGCAGTACTTC. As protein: CASSGGRGMNEQYF.

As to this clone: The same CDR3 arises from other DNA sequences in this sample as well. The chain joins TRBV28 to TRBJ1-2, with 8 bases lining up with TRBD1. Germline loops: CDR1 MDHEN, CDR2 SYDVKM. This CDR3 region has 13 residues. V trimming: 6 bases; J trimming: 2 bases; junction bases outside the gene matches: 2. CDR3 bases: TGTGCCAGCAGGCGGACAGGGAACTATGGCTACACCTTC. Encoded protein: CASRRTGNYGYTF.

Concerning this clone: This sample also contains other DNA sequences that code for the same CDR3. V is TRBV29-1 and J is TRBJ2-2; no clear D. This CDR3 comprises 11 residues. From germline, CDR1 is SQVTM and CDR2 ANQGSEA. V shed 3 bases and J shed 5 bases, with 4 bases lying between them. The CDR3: CSVDRTGELFF. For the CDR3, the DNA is TGCAGCGTTGACCGGACCGGGGAGCTGTTTTTT.

CDR3: CASSAIAGTGHDTQYF. The DNA for the CDR3 is TGCGCCAGCAGCGCGATAGCGGGGACTGGGCATGATACGCAGTATTTT. The chain has TRBV5-1 and TRBJ2-3; 8 bases match TRBD2. V trimming: 4 bases; J trimming: 6 bases; junction bases outside the gene matches: 13. Germline lookup yields CDR1 SGHRS and CDR2 YFSETQ. The CDR3 sequence is 16 residues long.

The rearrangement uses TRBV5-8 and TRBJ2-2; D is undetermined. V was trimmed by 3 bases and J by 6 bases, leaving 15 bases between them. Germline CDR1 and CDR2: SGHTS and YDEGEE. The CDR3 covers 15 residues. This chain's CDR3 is CASSSRPGFPGELFF. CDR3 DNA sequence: TGTGCCAGCAGCTCCCGCCCTGGCTTCCCCGGGGAGCTGTTTTTT.

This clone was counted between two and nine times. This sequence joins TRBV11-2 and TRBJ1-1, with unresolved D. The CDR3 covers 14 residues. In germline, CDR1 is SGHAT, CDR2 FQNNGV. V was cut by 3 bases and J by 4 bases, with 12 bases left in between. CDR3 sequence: CASSFGGAGTEAFF. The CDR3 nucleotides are TGTGCCAGCAGCTTCGGAGGAGCGGGCACTGAAGCTTTCTTT.

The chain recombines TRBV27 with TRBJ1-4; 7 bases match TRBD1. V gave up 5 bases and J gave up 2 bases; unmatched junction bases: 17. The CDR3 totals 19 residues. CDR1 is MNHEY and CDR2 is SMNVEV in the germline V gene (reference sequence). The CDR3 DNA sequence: TGTGCCAGCAGTCTCTCACCGTACCGACAGGGTAAGACTAATGAAAAACTGTTTTTT. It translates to CASSLSPYRQGKTNEKLFF.

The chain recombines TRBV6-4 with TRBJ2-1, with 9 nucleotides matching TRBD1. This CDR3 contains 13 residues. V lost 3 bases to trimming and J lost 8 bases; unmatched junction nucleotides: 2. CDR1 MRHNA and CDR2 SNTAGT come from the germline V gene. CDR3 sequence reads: CASSEDRGDEQFF. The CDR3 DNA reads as TGTGCCAGCAGTGAGGACAGGGGCGATGAGCAGTTCTTC.

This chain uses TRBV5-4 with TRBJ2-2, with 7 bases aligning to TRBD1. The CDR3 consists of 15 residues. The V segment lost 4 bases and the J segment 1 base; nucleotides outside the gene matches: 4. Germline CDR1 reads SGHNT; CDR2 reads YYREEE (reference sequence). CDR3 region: CASSTTGVNTGELFF. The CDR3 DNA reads TGTGCCAGCAGCACTACAGGGGTGAACACCGGGGAGCTGTTTTTT.

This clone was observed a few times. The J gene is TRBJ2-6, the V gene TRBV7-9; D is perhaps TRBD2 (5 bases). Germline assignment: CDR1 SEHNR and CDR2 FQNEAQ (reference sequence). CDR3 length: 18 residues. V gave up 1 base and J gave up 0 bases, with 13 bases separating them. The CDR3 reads CASSLVLGDRSGANVLTF. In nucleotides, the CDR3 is TGTGCCAGCAGCTTAGTACTCGGGGATCGCTCTGGGGCCAACGTCCTGACTTTC.

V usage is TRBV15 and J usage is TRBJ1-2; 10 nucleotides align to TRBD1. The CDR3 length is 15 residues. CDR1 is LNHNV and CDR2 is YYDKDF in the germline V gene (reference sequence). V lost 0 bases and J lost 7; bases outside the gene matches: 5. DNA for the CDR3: TGTGCCACCAGCAGAGAGCGACAGGGGGCGTCTGGCTACACCTTC. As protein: CATSRERQGASGYTF.

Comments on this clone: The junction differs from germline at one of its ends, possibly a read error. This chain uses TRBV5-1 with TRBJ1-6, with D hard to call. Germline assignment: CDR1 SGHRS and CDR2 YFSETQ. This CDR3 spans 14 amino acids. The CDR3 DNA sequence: TGCGCCAGCAGGTTGGAGGGCCGGAATTCACCCCTCCACTTT. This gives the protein CASRLEGRNSPLHF.